The clone carrying this T cell receptor (beta chain) was found many times. Its antigen is not identified. Expressed TCRB transcripts were sequenced because the entire RNA isolate underwent reverse transcription. Assay used: immunoSEQ multiplex PCR; TCRdb lists only in-frame clones, some missing. Here the sample spans about 250,000 clones, 11% to 15% being singletons. This specimen comes from a study of beta chain features in type 1 diabetes. V lost 2 bases to trimming and J lost 1 base; unmatched junction nucleotides: 7. The CDR3 is 17 amino acids. Study-level findings and limits: At VDJ recombination sites, type 1 diabetes patients had fewer insertions and more deleted nucleotides.

The chain joins TRBV23-1 to TRBJ2-5; 10 nucleotides agree with TRBD1. TRBV23-1 is reported as an ORF; its role is uncertain. Sequenced input: naive CD4+ T cells from blood. The source is a woman aged 35 to 49 in good health. The CDR3 here is CASSQSLRTGGQETQYF. The CDR3 region has the DNA TGCGCCAGCAGTCAAAGCCTCCGGACAGGGGGCCAAGAGACCCAGTACTTC.